Sequencing of this T cell receptor beta chain was carried out in a study of T cells in Graves' hyperthyroidism and ophthalmopathy. Study-wide results and limits: A median about 6 months before onset, the model predicted ophthalmopathy. Ophthalmopathy could be told apart from stable hyperthyroidism with a 13 V-J model. Most expanded thyroid clonotypes above 0.001 recurred in blood.

TCR beta CDR3 region amplification was performed from RNA transcripts. First-round RT-PCR of the TCR CDR3 relied on the HTBI primer set. TCRdb independently ran MiXCR on the multiplex PCR reads; one entry per CDR3 protein. The sample comprises about 270,000 distinct CDR3 sequences, roughly a quarter of which are singletons, and around 32% rests with the top ten. CDR1 is KGHDR, CDR2 SFDVKD, per germline. V was cut by 9 bases and J by 3 bases, with 13 bases left in between. The CDR3 is made up of 13 amino acids. This clonotype was picked up many times. Its antigen remains unknown. The study included ophthalmopathy patients with Clinical Activity Score at least 3, NOSPECS grade at least 4 and duration under 3 months.

This TCR was sampled from a woman between 35 and 50 years old with Graves' ophthalmopathy. This chain connects TRBV24-1 to TRBJ1-1; D is unresolved. Specimen: blood. The CDR3: CATRGVLDTEAFF. The DNA of the CDR3 is TGTGCCACCCGAGGAGTGTTGGACACTGAAGCTTTCTTT.